This T cell receptor beta chain was sequenced in a study of blood T cell repertoires in COVID-19. Study background: Spain, Italy and the United States supplied samples that represented acute and convalescent COVID-19. In each case, the material was cDNA or gDNA derived from T cells, B-cell-depleted T cells, or PBMCs.

In the source study's methods: Nucleated cell counts were estimated from reference gene primer amplification. Sequenced by immunoSEQ multiplex PCR; TCRdb stores in-frame clones only, minus some. D and trimming come from the DNA, and the V and J calls and clone size come from that table. This table holds over 70,000 clones, more than 60% found once. CDR1 is SNHLY and CDR2 is FYNNEI in the germline V gene. V was pared by 4 bases and J by 4 bases, with 15 bases between. The CDR3 totals 15 residues. This clonotype originated in a human donor in a cohort sampled during active COVID-19. The chain employs TRBV2 and TRBJ2-3; weak D call: TRBD2 (5 bases). The specimen was peripheral blood. The CDR3, as DNA: TGTGCCAGCAGTGTCACCGGGAATGGACCAGATACGCAGTATTTT. Translation gives CASSVTGNGPDTQYF.